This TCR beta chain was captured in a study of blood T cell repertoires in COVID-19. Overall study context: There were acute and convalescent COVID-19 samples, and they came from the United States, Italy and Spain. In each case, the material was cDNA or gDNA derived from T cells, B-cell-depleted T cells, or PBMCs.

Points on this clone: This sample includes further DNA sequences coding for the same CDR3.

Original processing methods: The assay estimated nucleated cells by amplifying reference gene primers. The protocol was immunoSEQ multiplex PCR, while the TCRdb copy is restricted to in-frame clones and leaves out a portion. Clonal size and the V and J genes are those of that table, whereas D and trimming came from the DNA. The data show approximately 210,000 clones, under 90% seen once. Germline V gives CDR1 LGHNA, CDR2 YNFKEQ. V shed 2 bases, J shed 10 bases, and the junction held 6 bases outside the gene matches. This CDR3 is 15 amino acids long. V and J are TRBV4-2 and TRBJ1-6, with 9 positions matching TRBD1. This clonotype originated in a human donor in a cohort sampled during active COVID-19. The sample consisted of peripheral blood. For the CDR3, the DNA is TGTGCCAGCAGCCAACTGGACAGGGGCTACTCACCCCTCCACTTT. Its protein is CASSQLDRGYSPLHF.